This entry lists 29 T cell receptor beta chains sequenced from one sample in a study of Graves' ophthalmopathy and Graves' hyperthyroidism. RNA transcripts were the source from which TCR beta CDR3 regions were amplified. HTBI primers were used in a first-round RT-PCR, which preceded a second-round multiplex PCR. TCRdb itself ran the multiplex PCR reads through MiXCR, one entry per CDR3 protein. Among roughly 300,000 distinct CDR3 sequences listed, about a sixth were seen once. The sample was peripheral blood. The receptors originated from an adult man with Graves' ophthalmopathy.

This clonotype has at least ten counts. This rearrangement joins TRBV12-3 or TRBV12-4 to TRBJ1-2, with TRBD1 matching 8 bases. The ends lost 4 bases at V and 4 bases at J; junction bases unmatched: 8. This CDR3 spans 15 amino acids. The CDR3 reads CASSSIRTGIYGYTF. The CDR3 DNA reads as TGTGCCAGCAGTTCGATTCGGACAGGGATCTATGGCTACACCTTC.

This clonotype was picked up a small number of times. The J gene is TRBJ1-6, the V gene TRBV4-1; TRBD1 matches at 11 bases. CDR3 length: 15 residues. V lost 5 bases to trimming and J lost 8 bases; unmatched junction nucleotides: 5. CDR1 MGHRA and CDR2 YSYEKL come from the germline V gene. The DNA for the CDR3 is TGCGCCAGCAGCAAACCGGGACAGGGGGATTCACCCCTCCACTTT. Translated, it gives CASSKPGQGDSPLHF.

This clonotype was observed many times. The CDR3, as DNA: TGTGCCAGTAGACTCTACGGAGGCGGCTACACCTTC. Its translation: CASRLYGGGYTF. The chain is built from TRBV19 and TRBJ1-2; no clear D. Per germline, CDR1 LNHDA and CDR2 SQIVND (reference sequence). The CDR3 runs to 12 residues. The V gene lost 6 bases and the J gene lost 8 bases, with 13 bases spanning the gap.

The V call is TRBV20-1, the J call TRBJ1-2; a weak D match, TRBD1 (5 bases). CDR3 length: 11 residues. The V and J ends lost 8 bases and 4 bases respectively, with 11 bases between them. CDR1 DFQATT and CDR2 SNEGSKA come from the germline V gene (reference sequence). The CDR3 region is CSLWGGYGYTF. For the CDR3, the DNA is TGCAGTCTGTGGGGCGGCTATGGCTACACCTTC.

This clonotype was recorded at least ten times. This rearrangement joins TRBV6-1 to TRBJ2-7, with 8 bases matching TRBD2. V lost 3 bases, J lost 0 bases, and 4 bases stayed unmatched. The germline V gene has CDR1 MNHNS and CDR2 SASEGT. The CDR3 contains 15 residues. In DNA, the CDR3 is TGTGCCAGCAGTGACGGGGGGGCGAGCTCCTACGAGCAGTACTTC. This sequence encodes CASSDGGASSYEQYF.

Many counts were recorded for this clonotype. The rearrangement uses TRBV4-2 and TRBJ2-5; D is ambiguous. Germline lookup yields CDR1 LGHNA and CDR2 YNFKEQ. Trimming took off 0 bases at V and 3 bases at J, with 8 bases between the two ends. The CDR3 spans 14 residues. CDR3 bases: TGTGCCAGCAGCCAAGATTCGCGGAAAGAGACCCAGTACTTC. Protein sequence: CASSQDSRKETQYF.

This clonotype was found many times. Here the CDR3 DNA reads TGCGCCAGCAGCCCCGGACAGGACCGAGAGACCCAGTACTTC. Translation: CASSPGQDRETQYF. The chain employs TRBV5-1 and TRBJ2-5; 7 bases are a match to TRBD1. The CDR3 runs 14 residues. The ends lost 4 bases at V and 4 bases at J; junction bases unmatched: 7. The V gene's germline CDR1 is SGHRS and CDR2 YFSETQ.

This clonotype was seen many times. The J gene is TRBJ1-6, the V gene TRBV4-1, with a tentative D call TRBD1 (6 bases). Trimming pared 4 bases from V and 10 bases from J, leaving 14 bases between. This CDR3 comprises 14 residues. Germline V gene sequence: CDR1 MGHRA, CDR2 YSYEKL. The chain's CDR3 is CASSPAGVRSPLHF. DNA for the CDR3: TGCGCCAGCAGCCCGGCAGGGGTCAGGTCACCCCTCCACTTT.

This clonotype was found many times. The rearrangement joins TRBV30 to TRBJ2-7, with D perhaps TRBD1 or TRBD2 (6 bases each). This CDR3 comprises 12 residues. The V end lost 8 bases, the J end lost 13 bases, and 24 bases lay between the germline ends. Germline assignment: CDR1 GTSNPN and CDR2 SVGIG (reference sequence). Here the CDR3 DNA reads TGTGCCGGGTTGGCTAGGGGGGTCCCACCCTACTTC. Protein: CAGLARGVPPYF. Looking up the rest from reference TRBV30 and TRBJ2-7 gives the full variable domain: SQTIHQWPATLVQPVGSPLSLECTVEGTSNPNLYWYRQAAGRGLQLLFYSVGIGQISSEVPQNLSASRPQDRQFILSSKKLLLSDSGFYLCAGLARGVPPYFGPGTRLTVT.

This clonotype was seen at least ten times. The chain carries TRBV12-3 or TRBV12-4 and TRBJ1-1; D is undetermined. The CDR3 extends over 12 amino acids. The V gene lost 2 bases and the J gene lost 1 base, with 2 bases spanning the gap. CDR3 in DNA: TGTGCCAGCAGTTTATCGAACACTGAAGCTTTCTTT. Protein: CASSLSNTEAFF.

This clonotype was detected many times. This sequence joins TRBV5-1 and TRBJ1-1; TRBD1 might be the D (5 bases). CDR1 is SGHRS and CDR2 is YFSETQ in the germline V gene. V was shortened by 4 bases and J by 1 base, with 14 bases between the two germline ends. The CDR3 loop spans 15 amino acids. The CDR3 DNA is TGCGCCAGCAGCGGAGGACGGGGGGAGAACACTGAAGCTTTCTTT. It encodes CASSGGRGENTEAFF.

This clonotype showed up many times. The rearrangement uses TRBV5-1 and TRBJ2-7; D tentatively reads TRBD1 or TRBD2 (6 bases each). Trimming removed 2 bases at V and 3 bases at J, with 12 bases between. Per germline, CDR1 SGHRS and CDR2 YFSETQ. The CDR3 consists of 14 residues. CDR3 DNA: TGCGCCAGCAGCTTAGCACAGGGAGGCTACGAGCAGTACTTC. This translates into CASSLAQGGYEQYF.

This clonotype occurred many times. V is TRBV11-2 and J is TRBJ1-2; D perhaps matches TRBD1 (6 bases). The CDR3 spans 12 residues. Germline lookup yields CDR1 SGHAT and CDR2 FQNNGV. V was clipped by 7 bases and J by 8 bases, with 14 bases between them. The CDR3 nucleotides read TGTGCCAGCAATGCAGGGGCAGAAGGCTACACCTTC. Translated: CASNAGAEGYTF.

This clonotype has a count of ten or more. J is TRBJ1-1 and V is TRBV12-3 or TRBV12-4, with TRBD1 identical over 11 bases. This CDR3 region has 15 residues. The V segment lost 5 bases and the J segment 5 bases; nucleotides outside the gene matches: 7. The CDR3 loop reads CASSPDRGQRTEAFF. For the CDR3, the DNA is TGTGCCAGCAGTCCGGACAGGGGGCAAAGGACTGAAGCTTTCTTT.

This clonotype showed up just once. The chain has TRBV5-1 and TRBJ2-5; D not certain. V gave up 0 bases and J gave up 9 bases, with 9 bases separating them. The CDR3 contains 12 residues. Germline CDR1 is SGHRS and CDR2 is YFSETQ. The CDR3 nucleotides are TGCGCCAGCAGCTTGGAGAAGCGCGCCCAGTACTTC. Translating gives CASSLEKRAQYF.

This clonotype was detected ten times or more. V usage is TRBV7-9 and J usage is TRBJ2-7, with D hard to call. V lost 5 bases to trimming and J lost 2 bases, with 10 bases between them. Germline V CDR1 and CDR2: SEHNR, FQNEAQ (reference sequence). This CDR3 contains 13 residues. The CDR3 DNA reads as TGTGCCAGCAGCCCCCCATGGACCTACGAGCAGTACTTC. It codes for CASSPPWTYEQYF.

This clonotype was seen many times. V usage is TRBV30 and J usage is TRBJ1-5, with 7 bases fitting TRBD1. From germline, CDR1 is GTSNPN and CDR2 SVGIG (reference sequence). V lost 1 base to trimming and J lost 7 bases; unmatched junction nucleotides: 4. CDR3 length: 13 residues. The CDR3 loop reads CAWSEQDRQPQHF. As DNA, the CDR3 is TGTGCCTGGAGTGAACAGGACAGGCAGCCCCAGCATTTT.

A remark on this clonotype: A much larger clonotype is one base distant, so this may be a read error. The CDR3 DNA follows: TGTGCCAGCAGTTTCCCGGTCCGCTCCTACGAGCAGTACTTC. Its translation: CASSFPVRSYEQYF. The chain links TRBV28 to TRBJ2-7; D gene uncertain. V was cut by 3 bases and J by 0 bases, with 9 bases left in between. There are 14 residues in the CDR3. Germline V gene data show CDR1 as MDHEN and CDR2 as SYDVKM.

This clonotype was detected many times. V and J are TRBV4-2 and TRBJ2-5; D not resolved. The CDR3 loop spans 16 amino acids. V lost 1 base to trimming and J lost 0 bases, with 12 bases between them. CDR1 is LGHNA, CDR2 YNFKEQ, per germline. CDR3 DNA: TGTGCCAGCAGCCAAGTTACGACGGTGTACCAAGAGACCCAGTACTTC. Encoded protein: CASSQVTTVYQETQYF.

This clonotype was seen repeatedly, ten times or more. The chain carries TRBV5-6 and TRBJ2-7; D unclear. CDR1 and CDR2 from the germline V gene are SGHDT and YYEEEE. Between the trimmed V and J ends, which lost 0 bases and 5 bases, there was a span of 15 bases. CDR3 size: 15 residues. The CDR3 nucleotides read TGTGCCAGCAGCTTGGCAACGGATCTTGGGGACGAGCAGTACTTC. Its translation: CASSLATDLGDEQYF. Filled out from reference TRBV5-6 and TRBJ2-7, the complete variable domain reads DAGVTQSPTHLIKTRGQQVTLRCSPKSGHDTVSWYQQALGQGPQFIFQYYEEEERQRGNFPDRFSGHQFPNYSSELNVNALLLGDSALYLCASSLATDLGDEQYFGPGTRLTVT.

The rearrangement links TRBV2 to TRBJ1-5, with TRBD1 identical over 7 bases. This CDR3 contains 14 residues. Trimming removed 7 bases from V and 4 bases from J; junction bases left unmatched: 7. Germline V lookup: CDR1 SNHLY, CDR2 FYNNEI. The CDR3 DNA reads as TGTGCCAGCACGACAGGGTATCCAAATCAGCCCCAGCATTTT. The encoded protein is CASTTGYPNQPQHF.

This sequence joins TRBV20-1 and TRBJ2-2; 10 positions agree with TRBD2. The germline V gene has CDR1 DFQATT and CDR2 SNEGSKA (reference sequence). V trimming: 0 bases; J trimming: 3 bases; junction bases outside the gene matches: 4. This CDR3 spans 16 amino acids. CDR3 DNA: TGCAGTGCTAGAGATAGCGGGGGGTCGGACACCGGGGAGCTGTTTTTT. Protein: CSARDSGGSDTGELFF.

This clonotype was seen at least ten times. The rearrangement links TRBV20-1 to TRBJ2-5; 8 nucleotides align to TRBD2. In germline, CDR1 is DFQATT, CDR2 SNEGSKA (reference sequence). This CDR3 spans 15 amino acids. V trimming: 3 bases; J trimming: 5 bases; junction bases outside the gene matches: 11. The CDR3 protein is CSASLAGGAGETQYF. CDR3 DNA: TGCAGTGCTAGTCTAGCCGGGGGGGCAGGGGAGACCCAGTACTTC.

This chain connects TRBV12-3 or TRBV12-4 to TRBJ1-5; D remains unclear. Between the trimmed V and J ends, which lost 1 base and 5 bases, there was a span of 15 bases. The CDR3 spans 16 residues. CDR3 residues: CASSLGGGVSDQPQHF. CDR3 DNA sequence: TGTGCCAGCAGTTTAGGGGGTGGGGTTTCGGATCAGCCCCAGCATTTT.

This clonotype was observed at least ten times. This chain uses TRBV5-6 with TRBJ1-6; 9 bases are shared with TRBD1. V lost 4 bases and J lost 9; bases outside the gene matches: 2. CDR1 is SGHDT, CDR2 YYEEEE, per germline. The CDR3 is made up of 13 amino acids. CDR3 bases: TGTGCCAGCAGCGGGGACAGGGTTTCACCCCTCCACTTT. As protein: CASSGDRVSPLHF.

The table lists this clonotype with many counts. The chain carries TRBV29-1 and TRBJ1-2, with TRBD1 as a possible D gene (5 bases). Germline V gene sequence: CDR1 SQVTM, CDR2 ANQGSEA. The CDR3 is 13 amino acids. V lost 5 bases and J 3 bases, leaving 13 bases between the germline ends. For the CDR3, the DNA is TGCAGCGTTTGGGGAGGGGAGGACTATGGCTACACCTTC. Its protein is CSVWGGEDYGYTF.

This clonotype was counted ten times or more. V gene TRBV15 combines with J gene TRBJ2-5; possible D gene TRBD1, 6 bases. There are 16 residues in the CDR3. The germline gives CDR1 LNHNV, CDR2 YYDKDF (reference sequence). V lost 5 bases and J 2 bases, leaving 18 bases between the germline ends. The chain's CDR3 is CATSGGGQSGQETQYF. CDR3 nucleotides: TGTGCCACCAGCGGTGGCGGACAGTCAGGTCAAGAGACCCAGTACTTC.

This clonotype was recorded at least ten times. This chain links TRBV20-1 with TRBJ1-2, with D possibly TRBD1 on 6 matching bases. The CDR3 loop spans 13 amino acids. V lost 6 bases, J lost 2 bases, and 13 bases lay in between. Germline V gives CDR1 DFQATT, CDR2 SNEGSKA (reference sequence). This CDR3 reads CSAGGHQNYGYTF. In DNA form, the CDR3 reads TGCAGTGCCGGGGGACACCAGAACTATGGCTACACCTTC.

The chain employs TRBV7-9 and TRBJ1-1; D unclear. This CDR3 is 14 amino acids long. CDR1 is SEHNR and CDR2 is FQNEAQ in the germline V gene (reference sequence). Trimming stripped 3 bases from V and 4 bases from J, with 12 bases between. CDR3 in DNA: TGTGCCAGCAGCTTTGCAATGGTTGGCACTGAAGCTTTCTTT. As protein: CASSFAMVGTEAFF.